These T cell receptor beta chains were read from a single sample in a study of response to subunit inactivated influenza vaccine. TCRdb independently ran MiXCR on the RT-PCR reads; one entry per CDR3 protein. Among just over 300,000 distinct CDR3 sequences, 21% were seen once, and the ten largest hold about a tenth. The specimen was PBMCs from blood, collected roughly 20 months after vaccination. Receptors originate from a man aged 50-75 years who received an inactivated influenza vaccine. CDR3s include the opening cysteine and the closing phenylalanine or tryptophan. The D gene is left open where the match is weak. A clone size is listed for some rows: how often the clone was seen (once, few, many), or a class if it is expanded.

cdr3_length,d_call,j_call,v_call,clone_size,cdr3_aa,cdr3_nt
11,-,TRBJ1-2,TRBV20-1,many,CSAPRTSGYTF,TGCAGTGCTCCGAGGACAAGTGGCTACACCTTC
15,-,TRBJ1-3,TRBV10-2,many,CASSAYRASGNTIYF,TGCGCCAGCAGTGCATACAGGGCCTCTGGAAACACCATATATTTT
14,TRBD2,TRBJ2-5,TRBV20-1,-,CSASRTSLQETQYF,TGCAGTGCTTCCCGGACTAGCCTTCAAGAGACCCAGTACTTC
14,-,TRBJ1-1,TRBV20-1,many,CSAPGYQVNTEAFF,TGCAGTGCTCCGGGTTACCAGGTGAACACTGAAGCTTTCTTT
14,-,TRBJ1-5,TRBV6-5,-,CASSYNRGYQPQHF,TGTGCCAGCAGTTACAATCGGGGGTATCAGCCCCAGCATTTT
14,-,TRBJ1-2,TRBV27,few,CASSLWQGTGGYTF,TGTGCCAGCAGTTTATGGCAGGGGACGGGCGGCTACACCTTC
14,-,TRBJ2-7,TRBV11-1,many,CASSLRGYSYEQYF,TGTGCCAGCAGCCTACGGGGCTACTCCTACGAGCAGTACTTC
16,-,TRBJ1-2,TRBV3-1,-,CASSQGRRRANYGYTF,TGTGCCAGCAGCCAAGGTCGCCGAAGGGCTAACTATGGCTACACCTTC
16,TRBD1,TRBJ1-2,TRBV6-5,-,CASSYSTGDWVRGYTF,TGTGCCAGCAGTTACTCAACAGGGGATTGGGTCCGTGGCTACACCTTC
14,-,TRBJ1-1,TRBV7-2,few,CASSRGLRNTEAFF,TGTGCCAGCAGCCGAGGACTGAGGAACACTGAAGCTTTCTTT
15,-,TRBJ1-3,TRBV28,few,CASSFQTKSRNTIYF,TGTGCCAGCAGTTTTCAAACTAAATCGCGAAACACCATATATTTT
16,TRBD2,TRBJ2-1,TRBV6-5,-,CASSYSNVLAGNEQFF,TGTGCCAGCAGTTACTCGAATGTGCTAGCGGGGAATGAGCAGTTCTTC
15,-,TRBJ1-2,TRBV4-3,few,CASSQGAAGPYGYTF,TGCGCCAGCAGCCAAGGAGCGGCAGGCCCCTATGGCTACACCTTC
16,-,TRBJ2-7,TRBV7-8,-,CASSSPGTPGDYEQYF,TGTGCCAGCAGCTCGCCCGGGACCCCAGGGGACTACGAGCAGTACTTC
13,-,TRBJ1-6,TRBV10-2,-,CASSEQADSPLHF,TGCGCCAGCAGTGAACAGGCTGACTCACCCCTCCACTTT
14,-,TRBJ2-5,TRBV5-4,few,CASSLERAAETQYF,TGTGCCAGCAGCTTGGAAAGGGCCGCAGAGACCCAGTACTTC
15,TRBD1,TRBJ2-7,TRBV7-2,many,CASSSDRGNSYEQYF,TGTGCCAGCAGCTCCGACAGGGGGAATTCCTACGAGCAGTACTTC
15,TRBD2,TRBJ2-3,TRBV4-3,-,CASSLGTSGRDTQYF,TGCGCCAGCAGCCTCGGGACTAGCGGGAGGGATACGCAGTATTTT
14,-,TRBJ1-1,TRBV10-2,few,CASRVQGKNTEAFF,TGCGCCAGCAGGGTACAGGGAAAGAACACTGAAGCTTTCTTT
17,-,TRBJ1-1,TRBV19,-,CASSSEGYGNVNTEAFF,TGTGCCAGTAGTTCAGAGGGATATGGGAACGTGAACACTGAAGCTTTCTTT
12,TRBD2,TRBJ2-3,TRBV5-1,many,CASSLAGDTQYF,TGTGCCAGCAGCTTAGCGGGGGATACGCAGTATTTT
13,-,TRBJ1-2,TRBV12-3/TRBV12-4,many,CASSLNGAYGYTF,TGTGCCAGCAGTTTAAATGGGGCGTATGGCTACACCTTC
10,-,TRBJ2-3,TRBV29-1,-,CSVGSDTQYF,TGCAGCGTTGGGTCCGATACGCAGTATTTT
15,-,TRBJ1-2,TRBV5-1,medium-sized,CASSFQPGWVDGYTF,TGCGCCAGCAGCTTCCAACCGGGCTGGGTTGATGGCTACACCTTC